Listed below are T cell receptor beta chains from one sample, sequenced in a study of T cell repertoires in cytomegalovirus infection. Their specific antigens are unknown. TCRdb redid the calling of the reads with MiXCR, one entry per CDR3 protein. The data contain about 900,000 distinct CDR3 sequences, approximately 31% of them seen just once; the ten biggest clones take up 11% to 15%. Sequenced material: cultured CD8+ T cells from PBMCs, taken from culture after CMV antigen stimulation. Source of these receptors: a human donor in good health (CMV status not recorded). Some clones in this sample may be carry-over from other donors' samples. Both conserved end residues are part of each CDR3. The D gene is left open where the match is weak. The size field is filled for only some rows; it gives once, few, many or a size class.

clone size,V gene,CDR3 length,J gene,D gene,CDR3 protein,CDR3 DNA
-,TRBV2,13,TRBJ1-2,-,CATSSSGFFGYTF,TGTGCCACCTCTTCCTCAGGGTTTTTTGGCTACACCTTC
few,TRBV12-3/TRBV12-4,17,TRBJ2-7,-,CASRARLTLEGSYEQYF,TGTGCCAGCAGAGCTAGATTGACCCTCGAGGGCTCCTACGAGCAGTACTTC
-,TRBV10-3,16,TRBJ1-5,-,CAISESTRGRYQPQHF,TGTGCCATCAGTGAGTCGACCAGGGGACGTTATCAGCCCCAGCATTTT
many,TRBV7-9,17,TRBJ2-1,TRBD1,CASSDVVRTGDLHEQFF,TGTGCCAGCAGCGATGTGGTCCGGACAGGGGATTTACATGAGCAGTTCTTC
many,TRBV7-9,15,TRBJ2-1,-,CASSHSGTNYNEQFF,TGTGCCAGCAGCCACTCTGGGACCAACTACAATGAGCAGTTCTTC
few,TRBV12-3/TRBV12-4,15,TRBJ2-3,-,CASMAYLEFTDTQYF,TGTGCCAGCATGGCCTACCTGGAGTTTACAGATACGCAGTATTTT
-,TRBV6-6,17,TRBJ2-1,TRBD2,CANSYLAGGPYSDEQFF,TGTGCCAACAGTTACTTGGCGGGGGGGCCTTATAGCGATGAGCAGTTCTTC
few,TRBV19,14,TRBJ2-1,TRBD2,CASSLAGWVNEQFF,TGTGCCAGTAGTTTAGCGGGGTGGGTCAATGAGCAGTTCTTC
-,TRBV9,13,TRBJ2-2,-,CASGGDDTGELFF,TGTGCCAGCGGTGGGGACGACACCGGGGAGCTGTTTTTT
-,TRBV7-9,16,TRBJ2-1,TRBD2,CASSLELGGRKNEQFF,TGTGCCAGCAGCTTAGAACTGGGAGGGCGAAAAAATGAGCAGTTCTTC
-,TRBV7-8,13,TRBJ2-1,TRBD2,CASSFRTSWEQFF,TGTGCCAGCAGCTTCCGGACTAGCTGGGAGCAGTTCTTC
-,TRBV4-3,16,TRBJ2-3,-,CASSQLTGSVKDTQYF,TGCGCCAGCAGCCAGCTGACAGGTTCAGTAAAAGATACGCAGTATTTT
few,TRBV24-1,15,TRBJ1-1,-,CATSDGAASNTEAFF,TGTGCCACCAGTGATGGGGCAGCCTCGAACACTGAAGCTTTCTTT
many,TRBV28,16,TRBJ1-1,TRBD1,CASSSRDRGLGTEAFF,TGTGCCAGCAGTTCCCGGGACAGGGGGCTGGGAACTGAAGCTTTCTTT
many,TRBV12-3/TRBV12-4,17,TRBJ2-3,-,CASTDRGLRGGTDTQYF,TGTGCCAGCACCGACAGGGGCCTTAGGGGAGGGACAGATACGCAGTATTTT
-,TRBV10-2,12,TRBJ1-1,-,CASSPLLGEAFF,TGCGCCAGCAGTCCCCTTTTGGGTGAAGCTTTCTTT
few,TRBV12-3/TRBV12-4,16,TRBJ2-1,-,CASSIPWGETIDEQFF,TGTGCCAGCAGTATCCCATGGGGGGAGACGATCGATGAGCAGTTCTTC
-,TRBV7-8,14,TRBJ1-2,-,CASSLRSSNYGYTF,TGTGCCAGCAGCTTACGCTCCTCCAACTATGGCTACACCTTC
few,TRBV7-2,14,TRBJ1-6,-,CASNLGSPNSPLHF,TGTGCCAGCAACCTGGGTTCGCCGAATTCACCCCTCCACTTT
-,TRBV10-3,14,TRBJ1-3,-,CAISEEGAGNTIYF,TGTGCCATCAGTGAAGAGGGGGCTGGAAACACCATATATTTT
-,TRBV2,15,TRBJ2-1,TRBD2,CASIRKAGGLNEQFF,TGTGCCAGCATTCGAAAGGCGGGGGGGCTCAATGAGCAGTTCTTC
-,TRBV12-5,16,TRBJ1-5,-,CASGLTGADSNQPQHF,TGTGCTAGTGGTTTGACGGGAGCCGATAGCAATCAGCCCCAGCATTTT
few,TRBV12-3/TRBV12-4,14,TRBJ1-1,TRBD1,CASSPTAGGREAFF,TGTGCCAGCAGTCCCACTGCAGGGGGCCGCGAAGCTTTCTTT
few,TRBV5-1,16,TRBJ2-1,-,CASSLALQMGYNEQFF,TGCGCCAGCAGCTTGGCGCTACAGATGGGTTACAATGAGCAGTTCTTC
many,TRBV7-6,15,TRBJ2-7,-,CASSPGAGAAYEQYF,TGTGCCAGCAGCCCAGGGGCGGGGGCTGCCTACGAGCAGTACTTC
few,TRBV19,14,TRBJ1-2,-,CASSTDYRGRGYTF,TGTGCCAGTAGTACCGATTACAGAGGAAGAGGCTACACCTTC
many,TRBV6-2/TRBV6-3,14,TRBJ1-2,-,CASSTADTNYGYTF,TGTGCCAGCAGCACTGCGGACACTAACTATGGCTACACCTTC
-,TRBV28,14,TRBJ1-1,-,CASSLQVRDTEAFF,TGTGCCAGCAGCTTGCAGGTGAGGGACACTGAAGCTTTCTTT
-,TRBV6-1,17,TRBJ2-1,TRBD2,CASSLLAGGPNDNEQFF,TGTGCCAGCAGTTTACTAGCGGGGGGGCCGAACGACAATGAGCAGTTCTTC
many,TRBV7-2,13,TRBJ1-1,-,CASSLGGAPEAFF,TGTGCCAGCAGCTTAGGGGGGGCTCCTGAAGCTTTCTTT
many,TRBV6-1,13,TRBJ1-1,-,CASSWGRVTEAFF,TGTGCCAGCAGCTGGGGCAGGGTCACTGAAGCTTTCTTT
few,TRBV6-1,11,TRBJ2-1,TRBD2,CASSDSGGDFF,TGTGCCAGCAGTGATAGCGGGGGGGACTTCTTC
-,TRBV12-3/TRBV12-4,14,TRBJ1-5,-,CASRDGTVNQPQHF,TGTGCCAGCAGGGACGGGACGGTCAATCAGCCCCAGCATTTT
-,TRBV6-2/TRBV6-3,16,TRBJ2-1,-,CASRATRSTYYNEQFF,TGTGCCAGCAGAGCAACTAGGAGTACATATTACAATGAGCAGTTCTTC
-,TRBV4-1,13,TRBJ2-7,TRBD2,CASSQDAGDEQYF,TGCGCCAGCAGCCAAGATGCGGGGGACGAGCAGTACTTC
-,TRBV15,12,TRBJ1-5,-,CATSLGDQPQHF,TGTGCCACCAGCCTAGGGGATCAGCCCCAGCATTTT
few,TRBV7-9,13,TRBJ2-7,-,CASSLDETYEQYF,TGTGCCAGCAGCTTAGACGAGACCTACGAGCAGTACTTC
few,TRBV27,16,TRBJ1-1,TRBD1,CASRLTWDRVETEAFF,TGTGCCAGCAGATTAACTTGGGACAGGGTGGAAACTGAAGCTTTCTTT
few,TRBV6-2/TRBV6-3,14,TRBJ1-1,TRBD1,CASSSDRVNTEAFF,TGTGCCAGCAGTTCAGACAGGGTGAACACTGAAGCTTTCTTT
-,TRBV7-4,13,TRBJ2-2,-,CATTRADTGELFF,TGTGCCACCACACGGGCGGACACCGGGGAGCTGTTTTTT
-,TRBV20-1,17,TRBJ2-1,-,CSAPGTPFSTSYNEQFF,TGCAGTGCTCCCGGGACCCCTTTCTCAACTTCCTACAATGAGCAGTTCTTC
-,TRBV25-1,15,TRBJ1-2,TRBD1,CASSESPRGLYGYTF,TGTGCCAGCAGTGAATCCCCAAGGGGGCTCTATGGCTACACCTTC
-,TRBV28,15,TRBJ2-3,-,CASRPVGQFTDTQYF,TGTGCCAGCAGGCCCGTCGGACAGTTCACAGATACGCAGTATTTT
few,TRBV7-6,15,TRBJ1-3,-,CASSLGPLHGNTIYF,TGTGCCAGCAGCTTAGGGCCCCTACATGGAAACACCATATATTTT
few,TRBV6-2/TRBV6-3,15,TRBJ1-5,-,CASSYETGINQPQHF,TGTGCCAGCAGTTACGAGACAGGAATCAATCAGCCCCAGCATTTT
-,TRBV6-6,20,TRBJ2-3,TRBD2,CASSSLLRLAGGHGTDTQYF,TGTGCCAGCAGTTCCCTCCTCAGACTAGCGGGGGGGCACGGCACAGATACGCAGTATTTT
-,TRBV12-3/TRBV12-4,14,TRBJ1-2,-,CASSFRGAGFGYTF,TGTGCCAGCAGTTTTCGTGGGGCAGGCTTCGGCTACACCTTC
-,TRBV14,17,TRBJ2-6,-,CASSQDFRVSGANVLTF,TGTGCCAGCAGCCAAGATTTTAGGGTATCTGGGGCCAACGTCCTGACTTTC
-,TRBV20-1,16,TRBJ2-1,TRBD2,CSARDRLAGFGNEQFF,TGCAGTGCTAGAGATCGACTAGCGGGGTTTGGCAATGAGCAGTTCTTC
many,TRBV7-9,19,TRBJ2-1,TRBD2,CASSSIGTSGGRPYNEQFF,TGTGCCAGCAGCTCTATCGGGACTAGCGGGGGAAGGCCCTACAATGAGCAGTTCTTC
-,TRBV10-3,13,TRBJ2-4,-,CAISGVLENIQYF,TGTGCCATCAGTGGGGTATTAGAAAACATTCAGTACTTC
few,TRBV6-1,14,TRBJ2-7,-,CASSDAGLGYEQYF,TGTGCCAGCAGTGACGCCGGGCTTGGGTACGAGCAGTACTTC
few,TRBV5-5,14,TRBJ2-1,TRBD2,CASSLSSGNNEQFF,TGTGCCAGCAGCTTGTCTAGCGGAAACAATGAGCAGTTCTTC
many,TRBV28,13,TRBJ2-7,-,CASSSGHSYEQYF,TGTGCCAGCAGCAGTGGACACTCCTACGAGCAGTACTTC
-,TRBV5-1,14,TRBJ1-1,-,CASSQRQMNTEAFF,TGCGCCAGCAGCCAGAGGCAGATGAACACTGAAGCTTTCTTT